This T cell receptor (beta chain) was sequenced in a study of T cells in Graves' hyperthyroidism and ophthalmopathy. About the study: Pretreatment peripheral blood was obtained at initial diagnosis.

Exclusion followed for patients with uncontrolled infection, other autoimmune disease, pregnancy or lactation. For the diagnoses, clinical symptoms, serum thyroxine and TRAb, thyroid ultrasound and orbital computed tomography were used. Researchers took RNA transcripts and amplified the TCR beta CDR3 regions from them. Researchers ran a first-round RT-PCR on the TCR CDR3 using the HTBI primer set. One entry per CDR3 protein, called by TCRdb with MiXCR from the multiplex PCR reads. The sample contains a few hundred thousand distinct CDR3 sequences, over 20% of which appear only once. In its sample, this clonotype was seen many times. What it binds is not known. Germline-derived CDR1 and CDR2 are MNHEY and SMNVEV (reference sequence). This CDR3 comprises 15 residues. The V gene end was trimmed by 5 bases and the J gene end by 0 bases; junction bases not matched to a gene: 7. The study, taken as a whole, reports: Blood shared most expanded thyroid clonotypes above 0.001.

This chain uses TRBV27 with TRBJ2-7, with 7 bases lining up with TRBD2. The receptor was derived from a woman between 50 and 59 years old with Graves' hyperthyroidism. Sequenced input: blood. The CDR3 region has the DNA TGTGCCAGCAGTCCGCTAGCGGACGTCTCCTACGAGCAGTACTTC. This sequence encodes CASSPLADVSYEQYF.